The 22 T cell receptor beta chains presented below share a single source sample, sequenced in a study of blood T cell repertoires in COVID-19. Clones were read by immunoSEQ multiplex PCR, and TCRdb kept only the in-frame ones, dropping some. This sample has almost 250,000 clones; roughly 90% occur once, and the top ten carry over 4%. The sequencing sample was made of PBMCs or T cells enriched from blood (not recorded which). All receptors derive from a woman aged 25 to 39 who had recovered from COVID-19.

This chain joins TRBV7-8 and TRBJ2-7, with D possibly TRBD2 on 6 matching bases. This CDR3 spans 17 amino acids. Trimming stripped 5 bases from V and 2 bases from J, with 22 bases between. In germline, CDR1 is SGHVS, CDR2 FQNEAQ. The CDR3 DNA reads TGTGCCAGCAGCGCATTGGGGGGACCCACTGGACCCTACGAGCAGTACTTC. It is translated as CASSALGGPTGPYEQYF.

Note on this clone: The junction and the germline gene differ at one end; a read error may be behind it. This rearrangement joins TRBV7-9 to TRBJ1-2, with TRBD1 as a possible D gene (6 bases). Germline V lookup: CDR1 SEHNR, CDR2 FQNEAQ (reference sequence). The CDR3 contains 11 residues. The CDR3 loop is CFGGSNYGYTF. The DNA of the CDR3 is TGCTTTGGGGGCAGTAACTATGGCTACACCTTC. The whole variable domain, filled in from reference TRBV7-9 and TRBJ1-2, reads DTGVSQNPRHKITKRGQNVTFRCDPISEHNRLYWYRQTLGQGPEFLTYFQNEAQLEKSRLLSDRFSAERPKGSFSTLEIQRTEQGDSAMYLCFGGSNYGYTFGSGTRLTVV.

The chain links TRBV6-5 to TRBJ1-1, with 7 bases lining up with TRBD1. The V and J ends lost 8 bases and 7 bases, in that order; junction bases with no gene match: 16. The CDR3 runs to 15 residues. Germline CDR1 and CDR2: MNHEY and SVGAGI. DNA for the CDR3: TGTGCCAGCGTCCCCTACTACCGGGACAGATATGAAGCTTTCTTT. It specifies CASVPYYRDRYEAFF.

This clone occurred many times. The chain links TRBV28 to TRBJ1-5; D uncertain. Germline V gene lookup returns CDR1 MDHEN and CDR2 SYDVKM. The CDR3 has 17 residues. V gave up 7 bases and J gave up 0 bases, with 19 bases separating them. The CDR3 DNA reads TGTGCCAGCACGGAATTGCGGCAGACTTATAGCAATCAGCCCCAGCATTTT. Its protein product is CASTELRQTYSNQPQHF.

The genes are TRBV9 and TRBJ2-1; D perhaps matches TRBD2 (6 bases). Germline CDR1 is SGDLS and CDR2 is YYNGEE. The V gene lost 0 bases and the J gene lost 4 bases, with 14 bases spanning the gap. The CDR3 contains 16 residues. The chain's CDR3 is CASSVVGGGGYNEQFF. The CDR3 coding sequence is TGTGCCAGCAGCGTAGTTGGGGGAGGCGGTTACAATGAGCAGTTCTTC.

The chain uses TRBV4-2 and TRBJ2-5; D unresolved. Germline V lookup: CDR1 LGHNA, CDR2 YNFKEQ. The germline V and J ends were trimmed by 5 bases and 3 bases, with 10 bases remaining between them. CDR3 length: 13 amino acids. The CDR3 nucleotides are TGTGCCAGCAGCAACGCGGTTGAAGAGACCCAGTACTTC. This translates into CASSNAVEETQYF.

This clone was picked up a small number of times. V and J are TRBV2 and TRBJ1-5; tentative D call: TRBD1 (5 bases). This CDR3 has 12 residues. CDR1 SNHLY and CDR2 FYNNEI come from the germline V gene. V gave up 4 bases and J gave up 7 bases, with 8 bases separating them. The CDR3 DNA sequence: TGTGCCAGCAGTGTGGGGCGACAGCCCCAGCATTTT. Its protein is CASSVGRQPQHF.

The CDR3: CASRTIGGTYEQYF. CDR3 nucleotide sequence: TGTGCCAGCAGGACTATCGGGGGGACCTACGAGCAGTACTTC. The rearrangement links TRBV28 to TRBJ2-7, with 7 bases that match TRBD2. Trimming removed 6 bases from V and 2 bases from J; junction bases left unmatched: 7. The V gene's germline CDR1 is MDHEN and CDR2 SYDVKM. The CDR3 has 14 residues.

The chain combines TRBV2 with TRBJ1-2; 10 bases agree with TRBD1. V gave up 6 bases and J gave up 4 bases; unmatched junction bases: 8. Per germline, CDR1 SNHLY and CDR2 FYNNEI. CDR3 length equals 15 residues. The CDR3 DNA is TGTGCCAGCAGCCTGATTGGGGACAGGGGCTATGGCTACACCTTC. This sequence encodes CASSLIGDRGYGYTF.

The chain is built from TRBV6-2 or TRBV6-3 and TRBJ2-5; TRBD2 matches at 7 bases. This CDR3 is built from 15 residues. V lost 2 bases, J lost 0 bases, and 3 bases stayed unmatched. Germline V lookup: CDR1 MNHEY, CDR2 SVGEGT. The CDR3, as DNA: TGTGCCAGCAGTTACAAAGCGGGACACCAAGAGACCCAGTACTTC. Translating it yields CASSYKAGHQETQYF.

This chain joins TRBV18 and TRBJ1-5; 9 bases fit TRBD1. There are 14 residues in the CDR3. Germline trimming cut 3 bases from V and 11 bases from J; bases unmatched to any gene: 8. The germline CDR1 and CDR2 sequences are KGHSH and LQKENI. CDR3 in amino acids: CASSPTGGFGSQHF. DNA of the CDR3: TGTGCCAGCTCACCGACAGGGGGGTTTGGATCCCAGCATTTT.

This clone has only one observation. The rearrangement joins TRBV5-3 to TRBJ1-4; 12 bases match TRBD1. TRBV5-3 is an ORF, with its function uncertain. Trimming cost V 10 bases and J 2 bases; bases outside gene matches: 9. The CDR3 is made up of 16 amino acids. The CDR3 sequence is CASPRDRGHTNEKLFF. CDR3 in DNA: TGTGCCTCACCCCGGGACAGGGGGCATACTAATGAAAAACTGTTTTTT.

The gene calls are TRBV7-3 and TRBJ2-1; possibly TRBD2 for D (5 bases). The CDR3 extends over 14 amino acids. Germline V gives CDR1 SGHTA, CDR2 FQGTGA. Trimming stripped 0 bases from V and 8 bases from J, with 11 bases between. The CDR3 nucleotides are TGTGCCAGCAGCTTAACGGAGGCTTGGGATGAGCAGTTCTTC. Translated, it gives CASSLTEAWDEQFF.

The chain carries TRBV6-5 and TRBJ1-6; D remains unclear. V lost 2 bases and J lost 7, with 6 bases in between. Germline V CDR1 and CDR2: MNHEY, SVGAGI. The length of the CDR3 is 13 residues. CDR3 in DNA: TGTGCCAGCAGTTACGTATCGAATTCACCCCTCCACTTT. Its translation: CASSYVSNSPLHF.

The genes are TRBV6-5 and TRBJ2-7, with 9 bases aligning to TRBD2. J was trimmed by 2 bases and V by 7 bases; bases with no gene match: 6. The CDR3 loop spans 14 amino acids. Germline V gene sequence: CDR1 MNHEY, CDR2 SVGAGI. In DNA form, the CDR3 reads TGTGCCAGCACTCTAAGCGGGAGGCCCTACGAGCAGTACTTC. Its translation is CASTLSGRPYEQYF.

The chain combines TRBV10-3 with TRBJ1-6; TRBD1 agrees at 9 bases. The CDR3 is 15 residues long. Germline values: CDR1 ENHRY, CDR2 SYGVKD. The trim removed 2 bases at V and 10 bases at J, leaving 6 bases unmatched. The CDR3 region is CAISEGQGRESPLHF. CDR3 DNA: TGTGCCATCAGTGAGGGACAGGGGAGAGAATCACCCCTCCACTTT.

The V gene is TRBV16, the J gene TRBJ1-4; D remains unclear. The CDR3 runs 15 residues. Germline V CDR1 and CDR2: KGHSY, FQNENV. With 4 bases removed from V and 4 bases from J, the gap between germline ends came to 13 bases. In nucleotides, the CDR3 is TGTGCCAGCAGCCCGGGAGCGGGAAATAATGAAAAACTGTTTTTT. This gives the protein CASSPGAGNNEKLFF.

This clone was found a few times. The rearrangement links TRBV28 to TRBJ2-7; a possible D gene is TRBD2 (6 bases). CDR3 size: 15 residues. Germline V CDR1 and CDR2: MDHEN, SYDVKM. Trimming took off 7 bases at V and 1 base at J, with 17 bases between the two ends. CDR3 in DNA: TGTGCCAGCAATCTTCAGGGAGGTAGTTCCTACGAGCAGTACTTC. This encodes CASNLQGGSSYEQYF. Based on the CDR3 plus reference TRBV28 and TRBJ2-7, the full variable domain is DVKVTQSSRYLVKRTGEKVFLECVQDMDHENMFWYRQDPGLGLRLIYFSYDVKMKEKGDIPEGYSVSREKKERFSLILESASTNQTSMYLCASNLQGGSSYEQYFGPGTRLTVT.

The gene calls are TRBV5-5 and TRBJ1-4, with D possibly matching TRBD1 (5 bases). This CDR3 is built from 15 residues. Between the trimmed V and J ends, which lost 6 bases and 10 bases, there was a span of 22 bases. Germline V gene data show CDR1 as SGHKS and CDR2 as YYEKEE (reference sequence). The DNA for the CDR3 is TGTGCCAGCAACGTTGCCGGGTCTGGGAGGGGAAAACTGTTTTTT. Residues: CASNVAGSGRGKLFF.

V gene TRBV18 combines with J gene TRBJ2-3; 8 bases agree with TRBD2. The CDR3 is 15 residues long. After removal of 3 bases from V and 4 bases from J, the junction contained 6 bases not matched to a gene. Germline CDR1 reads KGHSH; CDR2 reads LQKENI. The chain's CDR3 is CASSPGLAGPDTQYF. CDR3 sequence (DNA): TGTGCCAGCTCACCCGGACTAGCCGGCCCAGATACGCAGTATTTT.

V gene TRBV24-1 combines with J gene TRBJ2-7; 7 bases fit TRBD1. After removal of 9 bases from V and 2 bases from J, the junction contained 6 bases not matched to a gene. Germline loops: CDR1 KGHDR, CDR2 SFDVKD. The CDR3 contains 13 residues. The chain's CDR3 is CATGNRGTYEQYF. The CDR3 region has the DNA TGTGCCACCGGAAACAGGGGAACCTACGAGCAGTACTTC.

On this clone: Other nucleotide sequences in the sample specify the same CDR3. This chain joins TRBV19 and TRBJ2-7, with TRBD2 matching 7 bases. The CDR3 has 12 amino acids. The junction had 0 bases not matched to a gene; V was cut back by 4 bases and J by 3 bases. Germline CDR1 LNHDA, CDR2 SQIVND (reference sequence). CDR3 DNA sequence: TGTGCCAGTAGTACTAGCGGCTACGAGCAGTACTTC. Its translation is CASSTSGYEQYF.